The rows below give T cell receptor beta chains drawn from one sample of a study of cytomegalovirus exposure and HLA in healthy donors. Here immunoSEQ multiplex PCR was the method, and the copy in TCRdb shows in-frame clones only, minus some. The sample shows approximately 120,000 clones, almost 75% of them seen only once. The sample consisted of PBMCs. The receptors were sampled from a man in his forties in good health and CMV-seronegative. Each CDR3 is given with its conserved first and last residue. The D gene is left open where the match is weak. Part of the rows lack a size; the others show once, few, many or a class for expanded clones.

d_gene: NA
abundance: NA
j_gene: TRBJ1-4
v_gene: TRBV9
CDR3nt: TGTGCCAGCAGCGAAGAAGTTACCGCGAACCGAAGAAAACTGTTTTTT
CDR3aa: CASSEEVTANRRKLFF

d_gene: TRBD1
abundance: NA
j_gene: TRBJ1-1
v_gene: TRBV9
CDR3nt: TGTGCCAGCAGCGTGGGACAGGGACAAGCGAACACTGAAGCTTTCTTT
CDR3aa: CASSVGQGQANTEAFF

d_gene: NA
abundance: NA
j_gene: TRBJ2-2
v_gene: TRBV19
CDR3nt: TGTGCCAGCGGTCCCAGGGCCCTACGAACGGCCGGGGAGCTGTTTTTT
CDR3aa: CASGPRALRTAGELFF

d_gene: NA
abundance: once
j_gene: TRBJ1-5
v_gene: TRBV6-5
CDR3nt: TGTGCCAGCAGTTACTATCCAAACTCTAATCAGCCCCAGCATTTT
CDR3aa: CASSYYPNSNQPQHF

d_gene: TRBD1
abundance: NA
j_gene: TRBJ2-3
v_gene: TRBV7-9
CDR3nt: TGTGCCAGCAGCCCCGGACAGGCACGCACAGATACGCAGTATTTT
CDR3aa: CASSPGQARTDTQYF

d_gene: TRBD1
abundance: NA
j_gene: TRBJ1-1
v_gene: TRBV27
CDR3nt: TGTGCCAGCAGTTCCTCAGGACAGGACTACACTGAAGCTTTCTTT
CDR3aa: CASSSSGQDYTEAFF

d_gene: TRBD1
abundance: few
j_gene: TRBJ1-4
v_gene: TRBV28
CDR3nt: TGTGCCAGCATGACAGGGGTTCTGGAAAAACTGTTTTTT
CDR3aa: CASMTGVLEKLFF

d_gene: TRBD2
abundance: few
j_gene: TRBJ2-1
v_gene: TRBV4-3
CDR3nt: TGCGCCAGCAGCCCTAGACGGGGTTGGGGGGGGGTGGCGTTCTTC
CDR3aa: CASSPRRGWGGVAFF

d_gene: NA
abundance: NA
j_gene: TRBJ2-3
v_gene: TRBV4-1
CDR3nt: TGCGCCAGCAGCCAAGCGGGGACAGATACGCAGTATTTT
CDR3aa: CASSQAGTDTQYF

d_gene: NA
abundance: once
j_gene: TRBJ2-7
v_gene: TRBV29-1
CDR3nt: TGCAGCGTTGCTGGGGGGTCGACCTACGAGCAGTACTTC
CDR3aa: CSVAGGSTYEQYF

d_gene: TRBD2
abundance: NA
j_gene: TRBJ2-1
v_gene: TRBV2
CDR3nt: TGTGCCAGCAGGCTGACTAGCGGGGGGGCTTACAATGAGCAGTTCTTC
CDR3aa: CASRLTSGGAYNEQFF

d_gene: TRBD2
abundance: once
j_gene: TRBJ2-7
v_gene: TRBV7-8
CDR3nt: TGTGCCAGCAGCGGACTAGCGCCCACCTACGAGCAGTACTTC
CDR3aa: CASSGLAPTYEQYF

d_gene: NA
abundance: NA
j_gene: TRBJ2-5
v_gene: TRBV27
CDR3nt: TGTGCCAGCAGTTTTGTCCCTCTTTTCCAAGAGACCCAGTACTTC
CDR3aa: CASSFVPLFQETQYF

d_gene: TRBD1
abundance: NA
j_gene: TRBJ1-6
v_gene: TRBV7-9
CDR3nt: TGTGCCAGCAGCTTGGCAGGGGGCTCGGGCAATTCACCCCTCCACTTT
CDR3aa: CASSLAGGSGNSPLHF

d_gene: NA
abundance: NA
j_gene: TRBJ1-2
v_gene: TRBV4-2
CDR3nt: TGTGCCAGCATCCCAGAGGTCAGTTCCAGGGACTATGGCTACACCTTC
CDR3aa: CASIPEVSSRDYGYTF

d_gene: NA
abundance: NA
j_gene: TRBJ1-1
v_gene: TRBV4-3
CDR3nt: TGCGCCAGCAGCCAAGATAGGGCAGGGTCGGCTGAAGCTTTCTTT
CDR3aa: CASSQDRAGSAEAFF

d_gene: NA
abundance: NA
j_gene: TRBJ1-3
v_gene: TRBV9
CDR3nt: TGTGCCAGCAGCGTAGAGGGGGGGTCGTATGGAAACACCATATATTTT
CDR3aa: CASSVEGGSYGNTIYF

d_gene: TRBD1
abundance: NA
j_gene: TRBJ1-1
v_gene: TRBV6-5
CDR3nt: TGTGCCAGCAGTAGGGGACAGGGGAACACTGAAGCTTTCTTT
CDR3aa: CASSRGQGNTEAFF

d_gene: NA
abundance: NA
j_gene: TRBJ1-1
v_gene: TRBV11-3
CDR3nt: TGTGCCAGCAGCTTACAGGGGACTACCACTGAAGCTTTCTTT
CDR3aa: CASSLQGTTTEAFF

d_gene: TRBD1
abundance: NA
j_gene: TRBJ2-5
v_gene: TRBV29-1
CDR3nt: TGCAGCGTTAGCGCCAGGGGGCTGGAAGAGACCCAGTACTTC
CDR3aa: CSVSARGLEETQYF

d_gene: NA
abundance: NA
j_gene: TRBJ2-4
v_gene: TRBV7-9
CDR3nt: TGTGCCAGCAGCTTATCGGGGGCCAAAAACATTCAGTACTTC
CDR3aa: CASSLSGAKNIQYF

d_gene: TRBD2
abundance: NA
j_gene: TRBJ2-3
v_gene: TRBV15
CDR3nt: TGTGCCACCAGCAGCGGATATATGAGCGGGGGAAGAAAAGATACGCAGTATTTT
CDR3aa: CATSSGYMSGGRKDTQYF

d_gene: TRBD1
abundance: NA
j_gene: TRBJ1-5
v_gene: TRBV6-1
CDR3nt: TGTGCCAGCAGGACAGGGGGCAATCAGCCCCAGCATTTT
CDR3aa: CASRTGGNQPQHF

d_gene: NA
abundance: NA
j_gene: TRBJ1-1
v_gene: TRBV6-5
CDR3nt: TGTGCCAGCAGCGGGACACCGAACACTGAAGCTTTCTTT
CDR3aa: CASSGTPNTEAFF